These 18 T cell receptor beta chains were all obtained from the same sample, sequenced in a study of CD8+CD57+ T cells in acquired aplastic anemia. An expansion of CD8+CD57+ cells by flow cytometry had been shown in patients chosen for sequencing. TCR beta VDJ and CDR3 profiles were obtained from a genomic DNA template. Using its own MiXCR run on the reads, TCRdb lists one record per CDR3 protein. The sample has about half a million distinct CDR3 sequences; under 40% are singletons. Sequenced sample: sorted CD4+, CD8+, or CD8+CD57+ T cells (not recorded which) from PBMCs. The receptors were gathered from a human donor with aplastic anemia.

The genes are TRBV12-3 or TRBV12-4 and TRBJ1-3, with 7 bases fitting TRBD1. With V trimmed by 7 bases and J by 1 base, 13 bases remained unmatched. This CDR3 has 17 amino acids. The CDR3 region has the DNA TGTGCCAGCATAGGAGAGACAGGGAGGAAATCTGGAAACACCATATATTTT. Residues: CASIGETGRKSGNTIYF.

This clonotype was found many times. The chain carries TRBV24-1 and TRBJ2-2; D tentatively reads TRBD1 or TRBD2 (6 bases each). The V end was cut by 7 bases, the J end by 4 bases, with 9 bases between. Germline V gene lookup returns CDR1 KGHDR and CDR2 SFDVKD. This CDR3 region has 13 residues. The CDR3 DNA reads as TGTGCCACCAGGGAGGGGGGCACCGGGGAGCTGTTTTTT. Its protein is CATREGGTGELFF.

The CDR3 region has the DNA TGCGCCAGCAGCCTGGCCGGTCTAGCATCGGGAAGTGAGCAGTTCTTC. Translating gives CASSLAGLASGSEQFF. The chain has TRBV5-1 and TRBJ2-1, with D maybe TRBD2 (5 bases). The ends were cut back, 4 bases at V and 9 bases at J, with 23 bases in the middle. Germline assignment: CDR1 SGHRS and CDR2 YFSETQ. The CDR3 is 16 residues long.

V and J are TRBV19 and TRBJ1-6, with D hard to call. Germline lookup yields CDR1 LNHDA and CDR2 SQIVND (reference sequence). This CDR3 contains 13 residues. The germline V and J ends were trimmed by 5 bases and 11 bases, with 13 bases remaining between them. Here the CDR3 DNA reads TGTGCCAGTAGTGGGTTGGGTAAACCACCCCTCCACTTT. This sequence encodes CASSGLGKPPLHF. The full variable domain, with the rest looked up from reference TRBV19 and TRBJ1-6, is DGGITQSPKYLFRKEGQNVTLSCEQNLNHDAMYWYRQDPGQGLRLIYYSQIVNDFQKGDIAEGYSVSREKKESFPLTVTSAQKNPTAFYLCASSGLGKPPLHFGNGTRLTVT.

The sample holds many counts of this clonotype. V gene TRBV19 combines with J gene TRBJ1-5, with D perhaps matching TRBD1 (5 bases). Per germline, CDR1 LNHDA and CDR2 SQIVND (reference sequence). This CDR3 is 18 amino acids long. V lost 4 bases, J lost 0 bases, and 19 bases lay in between. The CDR3, as DNA: TGTGCCAGTAGTAAGCAACGGGGCACTATCCCTAGCAATCAGCCCCAGCATTTT. Protein sequence: CASSKQRGTIPSNQPQHF.

This clonotype was seen a single time. This may arise from a read error, as a much more abundant clone is one base away. The chain recombines TRBV2 with TRBJ1-5; 12 bases match TRBD1. In germline, CDR1 is SNHLY, CDR2 FYNNEI. The CDR3 consists of 16 residues. The CDR3 coding sequence is TGTGCCAACAGTGAACTAGGGACAGGGGGCTTTCAGCCCCAGCATTTT. This codes for CANSELGTGGFQPQHF. Combining the CDR3 with reference TRBV2 and TRBJ1-5 gives the whole variable domain EPEVTQTPSHQVTQMGQEVILRCVPISNHLYFYWYRQILGQKVEFLVSFYNNEISEKSEIFDDQFSVERPDGSNFTLKIRSTKLEDSAMYFCANSELGTGGFQPQHFGDGTRLSIL.

This clonotype turned up a few times. This rearrangement joins TRBV7-2 to TRBJ1-4; 10 nucleotides line up with TRBD1. Germline V gene lookup returns CDR1 SGHTA and CDR2 FQGNSA. This CDR3 has 14 residues. V shed 3 bases, J shed 8 bases, and the junction held 3 bases outside the gene matches. The CDR3 nucleotides read TGTGCCAGCAGCTTTGGACAGGGGGAGGAAAAACTGTTTTTT. It is translated as CASSFGQGEEKLFF.

This chain links TRBV6-1 with TRBJ1-5, with D unresolved. This CDR3 region has 15 residues. The germline gives CDR1 MNHNS, CDR2 SASEGT. The V gene lost 5 bases and the J gene lost 0 bases, with 11 bases spanning the gap. CDR3 region: CASSPLSGSNQPQHF. The CDR3, as DNA: TGTGCCAGCAGTCCGCTCTCGGGTAGCAATCAGCCCCAGCATTTT.

This chain uses TRBV11-1 with TRBJ1-1; D is perhaps TRBD1 (5 bases). In germline, CDR1 is SGHAT, CDR2 FQDESV (reference sequence). CDR3 size: 15 residues. V was cut by 2 bases and J by 4 bases, with 14 bases left in between. The CDR3 DNA follows: TGTGCCAGCAGCTTAAGGCAGGGCCGCGCCACTGAAGCTTTCTTT. It specifies CASSLRQGRATEAFF. Complete variable domain (other parts from reference TRBV11-1 and TRBJ1-1): EAEVAQSPRYKITEKSQAVAFWCDPISGHATLYWYRQILGQGPELLVQFQDESVVDDSQLPKDRFSAERLKGVDSTLKIQPAELGDSAMYLCASSLRQGRATEAFFGQGTRLTVV.

The V gene is TRBV5-1, the J gene TRBJ1-1, with 12 bases aligning to TRBD1. Germline-derived CDR1 and CDR2 are SGHRS and YFSETQ. The CDR3 covers 18 residues. Germline trimming cut 2 bases from V and 0 bases from J; bases unmatched to any gene: 8. The CDR3 sequence is CASSLPGQGALLNTEAFF. The CDR3 DNA reads as TGCGCCAGCAGCTTACCGGGACAGGGGGCGCTTCTGAACACTGAAGCTTTCTTT. The complete variable domain, with remaining parts taken from reference TRBV5-1 and TRBJ1-1, reads KAGVTQTPRYLIKTRGQQVTLSCSPISGHRSVSWYQQTPGQGLQFLFEYFSETQRNKGNFPGRFSGRQFSNSRSEMNVSTLELGDSALYLCASSLPGQGALLNTEAFFGQGTRLTVV.

Remarks on this clonotype: A much larger clone lies a single base off, so this may be a read error. This chain uses TRBV25-1 with TRBJ1-1, with 10 bases fitting TRBD1. The CDR3 covers 16 residues. In germline, CDR1 is MGHDK, CDR2 SYGVNS. V lost 5 bases, J lost 5 bases, and 11 bases stayed unmatched. This CDR3 is CASSRTGGSGGTEAFF. In nucleotides, the CDR3 is TGTGCCAGCAGTCGGACAGGGGGGAGTGGGGGGACTGAAGCTTTCTTT.

This clonotype was detected ten times or more. The chain joins TRBV19 to TRBJ1-1; D remains unclear. Germline CDR1 reads LNHDA; CDR2 reads SQIVND (reference sequence). The CDR3 has 13 residues. V was pared by 6 bases and J by 3 bases, with 11 bases between. CDR3 region: CASRQDGYTEAFF. The CDR3 nucleotides read TGTGCCAGTAGGCAGGACGGCTACACTGAAGCTTTCTTT.

This clonotype came up a few times. The rearrangement links TRBV7-2 to TRBJ2-7, with TRBD2 identical over 7 bases. CDR1 and CDR2 from the germline V gene are SGHTA and FQGNSA. CDR3 size: 15 residues. V lost 3 bases to trimming and J lost 7 bases; unmatched junction nucleotides: 12. The CDR3 region is CASSFEGGRDQEQYF. The CDR3 bases are TGTGCCAGCAGCTTTGAGGGAGGGAGGGACCAGGAGCAGTACTTC.

This clonotype was detected only once. This chain uses TRBV10-2 with TRBJ2-6, with D unclear. The CDR3 covers 14 residues. CDR1 and CDR2 (germline): WSHSY, SAAADI. The V and J ends lost 10 bases and 2 bases respectively, with 12 bases between them. The CDR3 is CATAATAGANVLTF. CDR3 nucleotides: TGCGCCACAGCAGCAACAGCTGGGGCCAACGTCCTGACTTTC.

This clonotype occurred a few times. A much larger clone lies one base from this, so it may be a read error. This chain uses TRBV9 with TRBJ1-6, with a tentative D call TRBD1 (6 bases). Germline CDR1 is SGDLS and CDR2 is YYNGEE. This CDR3 spans 13 amino acids. Here the CDR3 reads CASSVDSFSPPHF. The CDR3 coding sequence is TGTGCCAGCAGCGTGGACAGCTTTTCACCCCCCCACTTT.

This clonotype came up many times. The chain recombines TRBV7-2 with TRBJ2-7; 7 bases map to TRBD1. The trim removed 5 bases at V and 4 bases at J, leaving 2 bases unmatched. Germline assignment: CDR1 SGHTA and CDR2 FQGNSA. CDR3 length: 12 amino acids. The CDR3 protein is CASSTGVYEQYF. The CDR3 bases are TGTGCCAGCAGCACAGGGGTTTACGAGCAGTACTTC. Using reference TRBV7-2 and TRBJ2-7 for the parts outside the CDR3, the full variable domain is GAGVSQSPSNKVTEKGKDVELRCDPISGHTALYWYRQSLGQGLEFLIYFQGNSAPDKSGLPSDRFSAERTGGSVSTLTIQRTQQEDSAVYLCASSTGVYEQYFGPGTRLTVT.

This chain connects TRBV30 to TRBJ1-4; D not certain. V lost 2 bases, J lost 4 bases, and 5 bases lay in between. CDR1 is GTSNPN and CDR2 is SVGIG in the germline V gene (reference sequence). The CDR3 extends over 12 amino acids. The CDR3 nucleotides are TGTGCCTGGAGTCCCCATAATGAAAAACTGTTTTTT. Residues: CAWSPHNEKLFF. Together with reference TRBV30 and TRBJ1-4, the CDR3 gives the full variable domain: SQTIHQWPATLVQPVGSPLSLECTVEGTSNPNLYWYRQAAGRGLQLLFYSVGIGQISSEVPQNLSASRPQDRQFILSSKKLLLSDSGFYLCAWSPHNEKLFFGSGTQLSVL.

This chain uses TRBV3-1 with TRBJ2-5; 10 bases fit TRBD2. The length of the CDR3 is 16 residues. CDR1 and CDR2 (germline): LGHDT, YNNKEL (reference sequence). V was pared by 0 bases and J by 4 bases, with 5 bases of the junction left unmatched. The CDR3 sequence is CASSQDASGRGETQYF. For the CDR3, the DNA is TGTGCCAGCAGCCAAGATGCTAGCGGGAGAGGAGAGACCCAGTACTTC.